This is a list of T cell receptor beta chains from one sample in a study of blood T cell repertoires in COVID-19. Assay used: immunoSEQ multiplex PCR; TCRdb lists only in-frame clones, some missing. The sample has 85,000 to 90,000 clones; 75% to 95% are singletons. The specimen was peripheral blood. These receptor sequences come from a human donor with active COVID-19. The donor label of this sample is uncertain. CDR3s include the opening cysteine and the closing phenylalanine or tryptophan. A D gene is named only where the DNA matches it firmly. Clone size is given for some rows only: seen once, a few or many times, or a class if the clone is expanded.

TRBV2	TRBJ1-2	TRBD1	-	TGTGCCAGCAGTCTAACTTTGACAGGGCATGGCTACACCTTC	CASSLTLTGHGYTF
TRBV11-2	TRBJ1-4	-	-	TGTGCCAGCAGCTTAGATAACCGGGACATTGAAAAACTGTTTTTT	CASSLDNRDIEKLFF
TRBV5-5	TRBJ2-5	TRBD2	once	TGTGCCAGCAGCTTTTTAGCGGGGGGCGGTGAGACCCAGTACTTC	CASSFLAGGGETQYF
TRBV5-6	TRBJ1-1	TRBD1	-	TGTGCCAGCTGGCGGGACAGGGGCCATACTGAAGCTTTCTTT	CASWRDRGHTEAFF
TRBV7-9	TRBJ1-4	-	-	TGTGCCAGCAGCTCGGGAGGTGAAAAACTGTTTTTT	CASSSGGEKLFF
TRBV27	TRBJ1-2	-	-	TGTGCCAGCAGTTTGTCGGCAGGAGGTGACGGCTATGGCTACACCTTC	CASSLSAGGDGYGYTF
TRBV5-1	TRBJ2-2	-	-	TGCGCCAGCAGCCCCGGAACGGGGTCCGCCGGGGAGCTGTTTTTT	CASSPGTGSAGELFF
TRBV12-3/TRBV12-4	TRBJ2-7	-	-	TGTGCCAGCAGCCCTGGGGGGGGCGACGAGCAGTACTTC	CASSPGGGDEQYF
TRBV3-1/TRBV3-2	TRBJ2-3	TRBD2	-	TGTGCCAGCAGCCAAGAAGGACTAGCGGGGGTAGCAGATACGCAGTATTTT	CASSQEGLAGVADTQYF
TRBV6-5	TRBJ1-4	TRBD1	-	TGTGCCAGCAGTCCTACAGGGGATTCTAATGAAAAACTGTTTTTT	CASSPTGDSNEKLFF
TRBV28	TRBJ2-7	TRBD2	-	TGTGCCAGCAGCTTCACTAGCGGGGGGGCTCTTACCGAGCAGTACTTC	CASSFTSGGALTEQYF
TRBV10-3	TRBJ2-7	TRBD1	-	TGTGCCATCAGTGCACAGGGGGGAAAACTGTTCTACGAGCAGTACTTC	CAISAQGGKLFYEQYF
TRBV6-1	TRBJ2-5	-	-	TGTGCCAGCAGTGACCCGAGCGCGGAGGGAAAAGAGACCCAGTACTTC	CASSDPSAEGKETQYF
TRBV9	TRBJ1-2	TRBD1	-	TGTGCCAGCAGCGTAGTGGGACAGGGGGAAGGCTACACCTTC	CASSVVGQGEGYTF
TRBV4-2	TRBJ2-7	-	-	TGTGCCAGCAGCCCGACGGCAGGGGAAAGGAACGAGCAGTACTTC	CASSPTAGERNEQYF
TRBV7-6	TRBJ2-2	TRBD2	-	TGTGCCAGCAGCTTAGCGGGGGGGGCGAACACCGGGGAGCTGTTTTTT	CASSLAGGANTGELFF
TRBV29-1	TRBJ2-3	TRBD2	-	TGCAGCGTTCCGGGAGTACTAGCGGGGGAGACAGATACGCAGTATTTT	CSVPGVLAGETDTQYF
TRBV4-2	TRBJ2-7	TRBD1	-	TGTGCCAGCAGTAGGACAGGGGTTGAGCAGTACTTC	CASSRTGVEQYF
TRBV6-2/TRBV6-3	TRBJ2-2	-	-	TGTGCCAGCAGTTCCCTAAGCGAGGCCGGGGAGCTGTTTTTT	CASSSLSEAGELFF
TRBV2	TRBJ2-1	TRBD1	-	TGTGCCAGCAGGCCAGGACAGGGGAGCAATGAGCAGTTCTTC	CASRPGQGSNEQFF
TRBV7-9	TRBJ1-4	-	-	TGTGCCAGCAGCTTATACGGAGGGCTAACTAATGAAAAACTGTTTTTT	CASSLYGGLTNEKLFF
TRBV12-3/TRBV12-4	TRBJ2-7	-	-	TGTGCCAGCAGTTTCGGCTCTTCGGAGGTGAAGTACTTC	CASSFGSSEVKYF
TRBV13	TRBJ2-3	TRBD2	-	TGTGCCAGCAGCCCGCGACCGGGACTAGCGGCAGATACGCAGTATTTT	CASSPRPGLAADTQYF
TRBV28	TRBJ1-1	-	-	TGTGCCAGCAGTTTGGTGGCAGGCCCCAGTGAAGCTTTCTTT	CASSLVAGPSEAFF
TRBV19	TRBJ1-2	TRBD1	-	TGTGCCAGTACCAGGGGGGATGGCTACACCTTC	CASTRGDGYTF
TRBV28	TRBJ1-5	-	-	TGTGCCAGCAGTTTATCGGGGGGACCTTACAATCAGCCCCAGCATTTT	CASSLSGGPYNQPQHF
TRBV29-1	TRBJ1-1	-	-	TGCAGCGTTGATTCCCGACAGAACACTGAAGCTTTCTTT	CSVDSRQNTEAFF
TRBV11-3	TRBJ2-5	-	-	TGTGCCAGCAGCCCAGGTGGGGGGGCTTCGGCCCAGTACTTC	CASSPGGGASAQYF
TRBV6-2/TRBV6-3	TRBJ2-7	-	-	TGTGCCAGCAGCTCCCAGGGTTATGAGCAGTACTTC	CASSSQGYEQYF
TRBV19	TRBJ2-3	TRBD2	-	TGTGCCAGTAGTTCACCAACCGGGACTAGCAAGTATTTT	CASSSPTGTSKYF
TRBV5-1	TRBJ1-2	TRBD1	-	TGCGCCAGCAGCTTGGGGGACAGGGTTGGTGGCTACACCTTC	CASSLGDRVGGYTF
TRBV19	TRBJ1-1	-	-	TGTGCCAGTAGTCCGGGACTTTTGAACACTGAAGCTTTCTTT	CASSPGLLNTEAFF
TRBV24-1	TRBJ2-3	-	-	TGTGCCACCAGTGATAGCAGGGTCAGCACAGATACGCAGTATTTT	CATSDSRVSTDTQYF
TRBV3-1/TRBV3-2	TRBJ2-7	TRBD1	once	TGTGCCACCCCGAGGGACAGATTCCACGAGCAGTACTTC	CATPRDRFHEQYF
TRBV7-8	TRBJ1-2	-	once	TGTGCCAGCAGCTTAGCGCGGGCACAGAGGCAGCTTAACTATGGCTACACCTTC	CASSLARAQRQLNYGYTF
TRBV7-2	TRBJ1-2	-	-	TGTGCCAGCACCCTAAGCCGGACTACCTATGGCTACACCTTC	CASTLSRTTYGYTF
TRBV7-9	TRBJ1-6	-	-	TGTGCCAGCAGCTTACAGGGGAGTAATTCACCCCTCCACTTT	CASSLQGSNSPLHF
TRBV9	TRBJ2-7	TRBD1	few	TGTGCCAGCAGCGTAGTTAGCGTAACAGGGGTTAGGTACGAGCAGTACTTC	CASSVVSVTGVRYEQYF
TRBV11-2	TRBJ1-3	TRBD1	-	TGTGCCAGCAGCCCTGGACAGGCCGGAAACACCATATATTTT	CASSPGQAGNTIYF
TRBV19	TRBJ1-2	-	-	TGTGCCAGTAGTATCGACGGGACACGGCACCCGTATGGCTACACCTTC	CASSIDGTRHPYGYTF
TRBV5-1	TRBJ2-7	-	once	TGCGCCAGCAGCTTGCAGGCCGGAACCTACGAGCAGTACTTC	CASSLQAGTYEQYF
TRBV5-1	TRBJ2-1	TRBD1	-	TGCGCCAGCAGCTTAGGACAGGGGGCGGATGAGCAGTTCTTC	CASSLGQGADEQFF
TRBV18	TRBJ2-4	-	-	TGTGCCAGCTCACCAAGATCAGGGCAGGCCAAAAACATTCAGTACTTC	CASSPRSGQAKNIQYF
TRBV9	TRBJ2-1	TRBD2	-	TGTGCCAGCAGCCTCGGGCGGGGGGGCCGAAATGAGCAGTTCTTC	CASSLGRGGRNEQFF
TRBV7-3	TRBJ2-2	TRBD2	-	TGTGCCAGCAGCCAAGTGACCGGGACTAGCGGTAACACCGGGGAGCTGTTTTTT	CASSQVTGTSGNTGELFF
TRBV28	TRBJ2-3	TRBD2	-	TGTGCCAGCAGGCCCGGACTAGCGGGGAGCACAGATACGCAGTATTTT	CASRPGLAGSTDTQYF
TRBV27	TRBJ1-2	-	-	TGTGCCAGCAGTTTTCAGGGAACCTATGGCTACACCTTC	CASSFQGTYGYTF
TRBV18	TRBJ2-7	-	-	TGTGCCAGCTCACCCCCCACCTACGAGCAGTACTTC	CASSPPTYEQYF
TRBV6-1	TRBJ2-2	TRBD2	-	TGTGCCAGCAGTGAAAGGGAGGGTTGGAACACCGGGGAGCTGTTTTTT	CASSEREGWNTGELFF
TRBV18	TRBJ2-1	TRBD1	-	TGTGCCAGCTCACAAGGACAGGGGACTTACAATGAGCAGTTCTTC	CASSQGQGTYNEQFF
TRBV6-1	TRBJ1-6	TRBD1	-	TGTGCCAGCAGTGAAGCGCTGGACAGGAGCTCCTATAATTCACCCCTCCACTTT	CASSEALDRSSYNSPLHF